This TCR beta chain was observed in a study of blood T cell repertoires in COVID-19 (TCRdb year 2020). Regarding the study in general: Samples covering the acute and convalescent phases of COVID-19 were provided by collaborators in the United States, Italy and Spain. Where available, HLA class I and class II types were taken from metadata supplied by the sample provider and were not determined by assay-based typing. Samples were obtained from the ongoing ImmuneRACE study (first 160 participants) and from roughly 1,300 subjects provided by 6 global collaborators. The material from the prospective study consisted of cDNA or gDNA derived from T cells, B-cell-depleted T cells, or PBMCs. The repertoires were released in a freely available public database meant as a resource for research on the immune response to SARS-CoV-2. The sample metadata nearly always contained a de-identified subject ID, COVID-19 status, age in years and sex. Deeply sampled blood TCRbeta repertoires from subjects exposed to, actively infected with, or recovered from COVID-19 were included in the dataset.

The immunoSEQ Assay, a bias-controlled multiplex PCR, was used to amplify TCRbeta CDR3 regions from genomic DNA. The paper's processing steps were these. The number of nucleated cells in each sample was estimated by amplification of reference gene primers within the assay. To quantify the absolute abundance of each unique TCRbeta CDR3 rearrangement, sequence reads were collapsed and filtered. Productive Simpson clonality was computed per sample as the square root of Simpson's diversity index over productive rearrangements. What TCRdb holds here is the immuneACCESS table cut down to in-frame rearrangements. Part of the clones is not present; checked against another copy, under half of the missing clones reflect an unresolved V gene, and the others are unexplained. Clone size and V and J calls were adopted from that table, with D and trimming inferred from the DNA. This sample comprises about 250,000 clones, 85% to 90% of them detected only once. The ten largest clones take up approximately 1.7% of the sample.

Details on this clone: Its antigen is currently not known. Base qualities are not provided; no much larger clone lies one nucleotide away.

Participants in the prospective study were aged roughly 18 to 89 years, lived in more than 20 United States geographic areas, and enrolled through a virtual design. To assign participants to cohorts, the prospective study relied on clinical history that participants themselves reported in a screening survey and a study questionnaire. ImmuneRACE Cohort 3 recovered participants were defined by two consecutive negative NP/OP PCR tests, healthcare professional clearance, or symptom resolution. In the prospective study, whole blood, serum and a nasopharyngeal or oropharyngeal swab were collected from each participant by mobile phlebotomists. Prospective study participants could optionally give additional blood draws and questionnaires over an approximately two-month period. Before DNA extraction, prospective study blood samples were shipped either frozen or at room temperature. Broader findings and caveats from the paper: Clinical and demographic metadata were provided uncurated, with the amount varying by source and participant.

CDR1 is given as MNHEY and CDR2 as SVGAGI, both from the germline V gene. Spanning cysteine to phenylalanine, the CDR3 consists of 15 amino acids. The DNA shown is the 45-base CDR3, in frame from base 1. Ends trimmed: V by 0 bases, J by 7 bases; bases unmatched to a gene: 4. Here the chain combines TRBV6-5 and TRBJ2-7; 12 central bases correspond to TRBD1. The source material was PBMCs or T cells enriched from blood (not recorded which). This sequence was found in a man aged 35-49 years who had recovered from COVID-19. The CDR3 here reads CASSYSGTGGWEQYF. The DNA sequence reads TGTGCCAGCAGTTACTCCGGGACAGGGGGCTGGGAGCAGTACTTC.